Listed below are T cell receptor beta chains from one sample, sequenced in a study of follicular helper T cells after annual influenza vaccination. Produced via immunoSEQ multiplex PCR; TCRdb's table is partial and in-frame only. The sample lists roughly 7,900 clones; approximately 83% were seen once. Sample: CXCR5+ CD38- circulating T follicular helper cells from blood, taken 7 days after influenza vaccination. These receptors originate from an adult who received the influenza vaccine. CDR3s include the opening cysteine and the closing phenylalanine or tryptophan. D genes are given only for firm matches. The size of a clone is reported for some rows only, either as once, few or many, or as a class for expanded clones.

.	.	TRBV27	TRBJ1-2	TGTGCCACCAAGGCGGGGACAATGACTAACTATGGCTACACCTTC	CATKAGTMTNYGYTF
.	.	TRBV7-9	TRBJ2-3	TGTGCCAGCAGCTTAGTGAGCGGGACAGATACGCAGTATTTT	CASSLVSGTDTQYF
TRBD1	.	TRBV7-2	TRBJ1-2	TGTGCCAGCAGCTCCCCTCGGACAGGGAAGGCTAACTATGGCTACACCTTC	CASSSPRTGKANYGYTF
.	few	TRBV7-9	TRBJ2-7	TGTGCCAGCAGCTTAGTCCAGGGCTCCTACGAGCAGTACTTC	CASSLVQGSYEQYF
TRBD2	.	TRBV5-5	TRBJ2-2	TGTGCCAGCAGCCCTATGGGGGGGAGAGACGGGGAGCTGTTTTTT	CASSPMGGRDGELFF
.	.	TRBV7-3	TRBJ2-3	TGTGCCAGCAGTCAGAGGAGCACAGATACGCAGTATTTT	CASSQRSTDTQYF
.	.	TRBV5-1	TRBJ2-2	TGCGCCAGCAGCTTTAGGGGTAACACCGGGGAGCTGTTTTTT	CASSFRGNTGELFF
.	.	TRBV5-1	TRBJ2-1	TGCGCCAGCAGCCTTTACGGGGGTAGCTCCTACAATGAGCAGTTCTTC	CASSLYGGSSYNEQFF
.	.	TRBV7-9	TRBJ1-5	TGTGCCAGCAGCTTAGGAAGTCAGCCCCAGCATTTT	CASSLGSQPQHF
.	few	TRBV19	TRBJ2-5	TGTGCCAGTAGTCCGCGAGAAGAGACCCAGTACTTC	CASSPREETQYF
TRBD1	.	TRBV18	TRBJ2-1	TGTGCCAGCTCGAAAGCGACAGGGGGCTACAATGAGCAGTTCTTC	CASSKATGGYNEQFF
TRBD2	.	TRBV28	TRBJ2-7	TGTGCCAGCAGCTCCTCGGGGGAAGGACTAGGCTCCTACGAGCAGTACTTC	CASSSSGEGLGSYEQYF
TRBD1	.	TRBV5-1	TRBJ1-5	TGCGCCAGCAGCCTGACAGGGCGTGAAGAGCCCCAGCATTTT	CASSLTGREEPQHF
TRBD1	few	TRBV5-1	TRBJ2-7	TGCGCCAGCAGGCCGACAGGGGGGGCCTACGAGCAGTACTTC	CASRPTGGAYEQYF
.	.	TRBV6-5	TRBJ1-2	TGTGCCAGCAGTTACCACTCAGCGGGGGGCTATGGCTACACCTTC	CASSYHSAGGYGYTF
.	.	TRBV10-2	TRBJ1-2	TGCGCCAGCGCTACGGGGGCGGTTGGCTACACCTTC	CASATGAVGYTF
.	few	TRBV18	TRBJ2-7	TGTGCCAGCTCACAAGACGGGTCCTACGAGCAGTACTTC	CASSQDGSYEQYF
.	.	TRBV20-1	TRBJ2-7	TGCAGTGCTAGTTGGGTGGAGCAGTACTTC	CSASWVEQYF
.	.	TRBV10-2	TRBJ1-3	TGCGCCAGCTCCGTGAGTTCTGGAAACACCATATATTTT	CASSVSSGNTIYF
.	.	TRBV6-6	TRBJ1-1	TGTGCCAGCAGATTTACACTGAACACTGAAGCTTTCTTT	CASRFTLNTEAFF
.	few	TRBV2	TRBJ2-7	TGTGCCAGCACCCTTTCGGAGGGAGAGCAGTACTTC	CASTLSEGEQYF
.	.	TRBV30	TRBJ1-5	TGTGCCTGGAGTGTACGGGGGAATCAGCCCCAGCATTTT	CAWSVRGNQPQHF
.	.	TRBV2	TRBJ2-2	TGTGCCAGCATGAGGGACTTAGGGAACACCGGGGAGCTGTTTTTT	CASMRDLGNTGELFF
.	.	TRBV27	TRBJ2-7	TGTGCCAGCAGTTTAAGCAGCAGGTCAAACTACGAGCAGTACTTC	CASSLSSRSNYEQYF
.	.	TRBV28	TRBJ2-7	TGTGCCAGCAGTTCATTGCCGACATCCTACGAGCAGTACTTC	CASSSLPTSYEQYF
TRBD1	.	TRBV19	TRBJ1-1	TGTGCCAGTAGTATAGATCAGGGGGTAAACACTGAAGCTTTCTTT	CASSIDQGVNTEAFF
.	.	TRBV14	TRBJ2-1	TGTGCCAGCAGCCAATTTAGGGGTGGCAATGAGCAGTTCTTC	CASSQFRGGNEQFF
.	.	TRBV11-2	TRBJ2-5	TGTGCCAGCAGCTGGGGGCAGGGGGAGACCCAGTACTTC	CASSWGQGETQYF
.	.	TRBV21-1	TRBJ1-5	TGTGCCAGCAGCAAAGCGCGGGAAGGTAAGGAAAATCAGCCCCAGCATTTT	CASSKAREGKENQPQHF
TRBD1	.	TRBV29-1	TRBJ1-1	TGCAGCGTCCGACAGGGCGTGAACACTGAAGCTTTCTTT	CSVRQGVNTEAFF
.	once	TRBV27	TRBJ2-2	TGTGCCAGCAGGCCTCCCCCGAACACCGGGGAGCTGTTTTTT	CASRPPPNTGELFF
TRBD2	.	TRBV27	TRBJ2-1	TGTGCCAGCAGTTTGGGGGTTCGGACTAGCGGAGTCAATGAGCAGTTCTTC	CASSLGVRTSGVNEQFF
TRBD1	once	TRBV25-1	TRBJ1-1	TGTGCCAGCAGCCGAAACAGGGGAAGTGGCACTGAAGCTTTCTTT	CASSRNRGSGTEAFF
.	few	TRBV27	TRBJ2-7	TGTGCTGGGACTGTGGACGAGCAGTACTTC	CAGTVDEQYF
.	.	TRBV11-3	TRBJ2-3	TGTGCCAGCAGCCCTAGCCGTACTAGCACAGATACGCAGTATTTT	CASSPSRTSTDTQYF
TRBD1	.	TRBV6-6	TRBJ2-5	TGTGCCAGCAGTCAGGGACAGGCCCCCCAAGAGACCCAGTACTTC	CASSQGQAPQETQYF
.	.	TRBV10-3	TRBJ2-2	TGTGCCATCAGGCCGGGGTACACCGGGGAGCTGTTTTTT	CAIRPGYTGELFF
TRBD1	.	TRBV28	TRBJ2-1	TGTGCCAGCAGTTTACCGCAGGGGGACAATGAGCAGTTCTTC	CASSLPQGDNEQFF
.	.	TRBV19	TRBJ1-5	TGTGCCAGTACCATGGGCAGGGTAAACCAGCCCCAGCATTTT	CASTMGRVNQPQHF
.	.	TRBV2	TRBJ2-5	TGTGCCAGCAGTGAGGAGATGCGGACCCAGTACTTC	CASSEEMRTQYF
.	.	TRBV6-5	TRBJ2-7	TGTGCCAGCAGTTACTCCGGGAAGCGGGCCCACTACGAGCAGTACTTC	CASSYSGKRAHYEQYF
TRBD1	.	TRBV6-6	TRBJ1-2	TGTGCCAGCAGCCGCGGACAGGGGTTCGGTGGCTACACCTTC	CASSRGQGFGGYTF
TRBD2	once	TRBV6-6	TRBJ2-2	TGTGCCACCGAACCTACTAGCGGGACCACCGGGGAGCTGTTTTTT	CATEPTSGTTGELFF
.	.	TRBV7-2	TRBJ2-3	TGTGCCAGCAGCTTAGTTGGGGGACCCACAGATACGCAGTATTTT	CASSLVGGPTDTQYF
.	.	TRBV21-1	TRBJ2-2	TGTGCCAGCAGCACGCCGCGAGGCAGGATCCCCGGGGAGCTGTTTTTT	CASSTPRGRIPGELFF
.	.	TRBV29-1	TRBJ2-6	TGCAGCGTCAAGTCTTCGGCCAACGTCCTGACTTTC	CSVKSSANVLTF
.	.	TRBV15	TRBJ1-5	TGTGCCACCAGCAGAGATTTATTTAAGGGGGATCAGCCCCAGCATTTT	CATSRDLFKGDQPQHF
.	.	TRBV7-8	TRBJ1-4	TGTGCCAGCAGCTTAGGGGCAGCGACTAATGAAAAACTGTTTTTT	CASSLGAATNEKLFF
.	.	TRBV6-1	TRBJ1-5	TGTGCCAGCAGTGAAGGCCTGAAAACAAGGGTACGCAATCAGCCCCAGCATTTT	CASSEGLKTRVRNQPQHF
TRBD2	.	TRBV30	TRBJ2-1	TGTGCCTGGAGACTAGCGGGGGTAAATAATGAGCAGTTCTTC	CAWRLAGVNNEQFF
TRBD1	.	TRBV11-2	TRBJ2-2	TGTGCCAGCAGCCCTGACAGGGTGAAGACAAGCGGGGAGCTGTTTTTT	CASSPDRVKTSGELFF
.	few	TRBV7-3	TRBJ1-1	TGTGCCAGCAGCTTATCGCCGATGAACACTGAAGCTTTCTTT	CASSLSPMNTEAFF
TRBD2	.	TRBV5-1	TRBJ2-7	TGCGCCAGCAGCTCACAAGGGGCTAGCGGACCCTACGAGCAGTACTTC	CASSSQGASGPYEQYF
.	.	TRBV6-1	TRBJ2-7	TGTGCCAGCAGTGAAGGGGCATGGCAGAGCGAGCAGTACTTC	CASSEGAWQSEQYF
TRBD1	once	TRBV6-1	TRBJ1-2	TGTGCCAGCGCCGGGCGAATACAGGGGAACTATGGCTACACCTTC	CASAGRIQGNYGYTF